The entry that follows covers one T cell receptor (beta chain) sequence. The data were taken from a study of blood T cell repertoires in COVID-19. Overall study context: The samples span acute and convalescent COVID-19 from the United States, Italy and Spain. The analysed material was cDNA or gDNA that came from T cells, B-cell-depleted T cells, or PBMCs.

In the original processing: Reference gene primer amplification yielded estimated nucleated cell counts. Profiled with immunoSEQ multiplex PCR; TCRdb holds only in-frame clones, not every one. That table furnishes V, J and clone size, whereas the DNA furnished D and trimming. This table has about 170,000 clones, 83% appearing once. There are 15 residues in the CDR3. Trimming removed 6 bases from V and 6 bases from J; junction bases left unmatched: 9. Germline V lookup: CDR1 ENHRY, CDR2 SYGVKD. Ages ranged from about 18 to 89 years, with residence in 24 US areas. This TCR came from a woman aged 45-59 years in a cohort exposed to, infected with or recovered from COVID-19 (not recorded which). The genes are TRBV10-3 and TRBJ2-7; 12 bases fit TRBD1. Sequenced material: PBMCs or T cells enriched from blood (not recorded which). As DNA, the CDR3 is TGTGCCATCAGGGATGAGGGACAGGGGGCGAGCGAGCAGTACTTC. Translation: CAIRDEGQGASEQYF.